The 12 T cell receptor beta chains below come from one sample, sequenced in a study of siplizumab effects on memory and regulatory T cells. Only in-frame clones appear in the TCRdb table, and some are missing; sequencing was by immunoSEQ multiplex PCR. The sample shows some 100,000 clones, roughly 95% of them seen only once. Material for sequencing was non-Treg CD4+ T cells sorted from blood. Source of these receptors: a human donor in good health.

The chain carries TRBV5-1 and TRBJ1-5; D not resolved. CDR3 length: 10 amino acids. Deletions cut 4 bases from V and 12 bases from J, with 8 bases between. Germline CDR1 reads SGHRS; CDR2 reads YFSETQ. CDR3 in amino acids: CASSVPGQHF. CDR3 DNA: TGCGCCAGCAGCGTCCCTGGCCAGCATTTT.

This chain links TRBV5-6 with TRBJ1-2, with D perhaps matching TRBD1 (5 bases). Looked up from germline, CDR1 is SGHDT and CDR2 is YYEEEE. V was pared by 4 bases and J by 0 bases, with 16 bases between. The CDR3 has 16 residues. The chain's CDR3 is CASSPSGGNTNYGYTF. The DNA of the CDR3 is TGTGCCAGCAGCCCATCTGGGGGGAATACTAACTATGGCTACACCTTC.

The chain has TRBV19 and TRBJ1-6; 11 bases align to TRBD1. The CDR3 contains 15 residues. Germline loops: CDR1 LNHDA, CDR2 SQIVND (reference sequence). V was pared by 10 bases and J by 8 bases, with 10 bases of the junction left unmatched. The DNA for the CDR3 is TGTGCCACCTCGAGGACAGGGGGCGCGGATTCACCCCTCCACTTT. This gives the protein CATSRTGGADSPLHF.

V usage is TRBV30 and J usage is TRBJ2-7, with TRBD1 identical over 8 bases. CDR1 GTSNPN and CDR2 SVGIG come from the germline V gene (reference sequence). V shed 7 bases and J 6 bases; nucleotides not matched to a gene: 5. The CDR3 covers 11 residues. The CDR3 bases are TGTGCCTCCAACGACAGGGGCGAGCAGTACTTC. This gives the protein CASNDRGEQYF.

CDR3 sequence (DNA): TGTGCCAGCAGTGAACCAGGGGGCGGAACCAAAAACATTCAGTACTTC. Amino acid sequence: CASSEPGGGTKNIQYF. The chain links TRBV6-1 to TRBJ2-4; 8 bases are a match to TRBD1. With V trimmed by 2 bases and J by 2 bases, 5 bases remained unmatched. The CDR3 has 16 amino acids. CDR1 and CDR2 from the germline V gene are MNHNS and SASEGT.

The CDR3: CASSPRLQVGNEQFF. CDR3 sequence (DNA): TGTGCCAGCAGCCCTCGACTGCAGGTCGGCAATGAGCAGTTCTTC. J is TRBJ2-1 and V is TRBV7-2, with D unclear. Germline V gene lookup returns CDR1 SGHTA and CDR2 FQGNSA. The CDR3 covers 15 residues. Trimming cost V 5 bases and J 6 bases, with 17 bases left between them.

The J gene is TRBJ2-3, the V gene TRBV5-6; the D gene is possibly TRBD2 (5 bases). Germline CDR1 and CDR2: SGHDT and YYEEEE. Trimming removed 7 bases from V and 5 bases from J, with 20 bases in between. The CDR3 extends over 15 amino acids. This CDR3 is CASQIGPSSKDTQYF. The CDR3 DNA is TGTGCCAGCCAGATAGGGCCTAGCAGTAAAGATACGCAGTATTTT.

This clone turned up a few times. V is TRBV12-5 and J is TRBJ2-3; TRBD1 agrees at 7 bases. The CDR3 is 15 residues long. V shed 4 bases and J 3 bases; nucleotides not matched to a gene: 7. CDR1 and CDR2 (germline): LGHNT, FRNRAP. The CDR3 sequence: CASGSRQGWTDTQYF. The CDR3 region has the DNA TGTGCTAGTGGTTCGCGACAGGGCTGGACAGATACGCAGTATTTT.

This CDR3 reads CASSGTGWETQYF. The DNA for the CDR3 is TGTGCCAGCAGCGGGACAGGGTGGGAGACCCAGTACTTC. The chain links TRBV27 to TRBJ2-5; the match to TRBD1 covers 9 bases. The J segment lost 5 bases and the V segment lost 6 bases, leaving 4 bases of the junction unmatched. The CDR3 consists of 13 residues. Germline V gene data show CDR1 as MNHEY and CDR2 as SMNVEV (reference sequence).

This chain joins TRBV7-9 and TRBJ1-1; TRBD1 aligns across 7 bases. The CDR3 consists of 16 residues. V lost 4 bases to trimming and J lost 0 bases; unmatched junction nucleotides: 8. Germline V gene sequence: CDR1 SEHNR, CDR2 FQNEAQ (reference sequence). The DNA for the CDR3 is TGTGCCAGCAGCTCACGACCGGGACAGCTGAACACTGAAGCTTTCTTT. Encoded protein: CASSSRPGQLNTEAFF.

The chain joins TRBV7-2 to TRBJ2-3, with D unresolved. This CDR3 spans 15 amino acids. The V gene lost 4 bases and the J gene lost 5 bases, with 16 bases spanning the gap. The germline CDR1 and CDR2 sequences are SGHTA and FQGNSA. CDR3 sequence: CASSSPTWVGDTQYF. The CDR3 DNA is TGTGCCAGCAGCTCCCCTACGTGGGTAGGAGATACGCAGTATTTT. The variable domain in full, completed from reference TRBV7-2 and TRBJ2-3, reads GAGVSQSPSNKVTEKGKDVELRCDPISGHTALYWYRQSLGQGLEFLIYFQGNSAPDKSGLPSDRFSAERTGGSVSTLTIQRTQQEDSAVYLCASSSPTWVGDTQYFGPGTRLTVL.

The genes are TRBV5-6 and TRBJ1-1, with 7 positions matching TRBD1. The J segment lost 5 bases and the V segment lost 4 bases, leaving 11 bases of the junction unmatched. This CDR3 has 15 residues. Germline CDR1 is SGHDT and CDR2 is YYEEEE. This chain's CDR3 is CASSPTGMEVTEAFF. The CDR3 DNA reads TGTGCCAGCAGCCCGACAGGGATGGAGGTAACTGAAGCTTTCTTT. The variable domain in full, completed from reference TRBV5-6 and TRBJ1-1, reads DAGVTQSPTHLIKTRGQQVTLRCSPKSGHDTVSWYQQALGQGPQFIFQYYEEEERQRGNFPDRFSGHQFPNYSSELNVNALLLGDSALYLCASSPTGMEVTEAFFGQGTRLTVV.